The 18 T cell receptor beta chains in this list originate from one sample, sequenced in a study of T cell repertoires in cytomegalovirus infection. TCRdb re-derived calls from the reads in MiXCR, one entry per CDR3 protein. The sample lists over 95,000 distinct CDR3 sequences, around 31% occurring once. No antigen has been identified for these receptors. The specimen comprised CD8+ T cells from cultured PBMCs, sampled from culture after CMV antigen stimulation. These receptors originate from a human donor in good health (CMV status not recorded). Some clones in this sample may be carry-over from other donors' samples.

The genes are TRBV29-1 and TRBJ1-4; D not certain. The length of the CDR3 is 16 residues. Germline values: CDR1 SQVTM, CDR2 ANQGSEA. The V gene lost 5 bases and the J gene lost 0 bases, with 16 bases spanning the gap. As DNA, the CDR3 is TGCAGCGTTCGTGACTGGGTTGGGGCAACTAATGAAAAACTGTTTTTT. As protein: CSVRDWVGATNEKLFF.

In its sample, this clonotype was seen a few times. This chain joins TRBV5-5 and TRBJ2-3; no firm D call. This CDR3 contains 15 residues. Trimming shortened V by 0 bases and J by 3 bases, and 11 bases separated the two germline ends. Germline lookup yields CDR1 SGHKS and CDR2 YYEKEE (reference sequence). The CDR3 spells CASSLEQTRTDTQYF. CDR3 DNA sequence: TGTGCCAGCAGCTTGGAACAGACGAGAACAGATACGCAGTATTTT.

The chain employs TRBV6-1 and TRBJ2-5; 9 bases line up with TRBD2. There are 14 residues in the CDR3. Per germline, CDR1 MNHNS and CDR2 SASEGT. The V segment lost 7 bases and the J segment 5 bases; nucleotides outside the gene matches: 8. CDR3 amino acids: CASTAGGPTETQYF. The CDR3, as DNA: TGTGCCAGCACCGCGGGGGGGCCTACGGAGACCCAGTACTTC.

This clonotype has more than one count but fewer than ten. The J gene is TRBJ1-2, the V gene TRBV25-1; TRBD1 agrees at 7 bases. Trimming took 5 bases from V and 8 from J; bases not matched to a gene: 11. CDR1 MGHDK and CDR2 SYGVNS come from the germline V gene. This CDR3 is 14 amino acids long. CDR3 sequence reads: CASSPQGTALGYTF. CDR3 DNA: TGTGCCAGCAGTCCCCAAGGGACAGCGCTGGGCTACACCTTC.

In its sample, this clonotype is medium-sized. V and J are TRBV4-1 and TRBJ2-2; D is perhaps TRBD1 (6 bases). Between the trimmed V and J ends, which lost 4 bases and 9 bases, there was a span of 33 bases. The CDR3 has 20 amino acids. In germline, CDR1 is MGHRA, CDR2 YSYEKL. The chain's CDR3 is CASSPMVSTGLSNRGWELFF. Here the CDR3 DNA reads TGCGCCAGCAGCCCGATGGTGTCCACAGGGTTATCGAACAGAGGCTGGGAGCTGTTTTTT.

CDR3 coding DNA: TGTGCCAGTAGTATGGACAGCATCGCACTTTCTGGGGCCAACGTCCTGACTTTC. This translates into CASSMDSIALSGANVLTF. The chain couples TRBV19 to TRBJ2-6; D perhaps matches TRBD1 (6 bases). The CDR3 spans 18 residues. Germline assignment: CDR1 LNHDA and CDR2 SQIVND (reference sequence). V lost 3 bases and J 1 base, leaving 16 bases between the germline ends.

This sequence joins TRBV12-3 or TRBV12-4 and TRBJ2-7; tentatively, D is TRBD2 (7 bases). The CDR3 consists of 16 residues. The germline V and J ends were trimmed by 2 bases and 5 bases, with 19 bases remaining between them. In DNA form, the CDR3 reads TGTGCCAGCAGTTTAATTTCGGTAGGGGGGGATCACGAGCAGTACTTC. Its protein product is CASSLISVGGDHEQYF.

The CDR3 region is CASSEGRGRGTLYEQYF. CDR3 nucleotides: TGTGCCAGCAGTGAAGGTCGGGGAAGGGGAACACTCTACGAGCAGTACTTC. The chain uses TRBV6-1 and TRBJ2-7; D possibly uses TRBD1 or TRBD2 (5 bases each). This CDR3 is 17 amino acids long. CDR1 and CDR2 (germline): MNHNS, SASEGT. Between the trimmed V and J ends, which lost 1 base and 3 bases, there was a span of 19 bases.

The chain recombines TRBV27 with TRBJ2-5; no firm D call. Trimming took off 5 bases at V and 1 base at J, with 8 bases between the two ends. The germline gives CDR1 MNHEY, CDR2 SMNVEV (reference sequence). The CDR3 totals 13 residues. CDR3 in DNA: TGTGCCAGCAGTCCGCTTCTCCAAGAGACCCAGTACTTC. Translating it yields CASSPLLQETQYF.

The chain couples TRBV6-5 to TRBJ1-6, with D unclear. Trimming took 4 bases from V and 0 from J, leaving 16 bases between them. Germline-derived CDR1 and CDR2 are MNHEY and SVGAGI. CDR3 length: 18 amino acids. The CDR3 sequence: CASSSPILDGSYNSPLHF. Here the CDR3 DNA reads TGTGCCAGCAGTTCGCCCATCCTGGATGGCTCCTATAATTCACCCCTCCACTTT.

The gene calls are TRBV5-6 and TRBJ2-1, with a weak D call TRBD1 (6 bases). The CDR3 covers 13 residues. From germline, CDR1 is SGHDT and CDR2 YYEEEE. Trimming stripped 5 bases from V and 6 bases from J, with 12 bases between. CDR3 sequence (DNA): TGTGCCAGCAGATGGACAGTGTCCAATGAGCAGTTCTTC. Its translation: CASRWTVSNEQFF.

The chain carries TRBV7-2 and TRBJ2-1; a possible D gene is TRBD1 (6 bases). CDR1 is SGHTA and CDR2 is FQGNSA in the germline V gene. Trimming pared 5 bases from V and 0 bases from J, leaving 17 bases between. The CDR3 contains 17 residues. CDR3 bases: TGTGCCAGCAGCACCCAGGGGATGGGGCTCTCCTACAATGAGCAGTTCTTC. Encoded protein: CASSTQGMGLSYNEQFF. Filled out from reference TRBV7-2 and TRBJ2-1, the complete variable domain reads GAGVSQSPSNKVTEKGKDVELRCDPISGHTALYWYRQSLGQGLEFLIYFQGNSAPDKSGLPSDRFSAERTGGSVSTLTIQRTQQEDSAVYLCASSTQGMGLSYNEQFFGPGTRLTVL.

This clonotype was seen ten or more times. The V gene is TRBV7-2, the J gene TRBJ2-7, with TRBD1 matching 11 bases. The CDR3 extends over 15 amino acids. The V segment lost 5 bases and the J segment 2 bases; nucleotides outside the gene matches: 5. Germline CDR1 is SGHTA and CDR2 is FQGNSA. CDR3 protein: CASSAGTGGTYEQYF. Here the CDR3 DNA reads TGTGCCAGCAGCGCGGGGACAGGGGGAACCTACGAGCAGTACTTC. The variable domain in full, completed from reference TRBV7-2 and TRBJ2-7, reads GAGVSQSPSNKVTEKGKDVELRCDPISGHTALYWYRQSLGQGLEFLIYFQGNSAPDKSGLPSDRFSAERTGGSVSTLTIQRTQQEDSAVYLCASSAGTGGTYEQYFGPGTRLTVT.

CDR3 protein: CASSQDTERANNYGYTF. The CDR3 DNA follows: TGCGCCAGCAGCCAAGACACTGAGAGGGCGAATAACTATGGCTACACCTTC. The chain is built from TRBV4-1 and TRBJ1-2; D unclear. The CDR3 spans 17 residues. The germline gives CDR1 MGHRA, CDR2 YSYEKL. V was shortened by 0 bases and J by 1 base, with 15 bases between the two germline ends.

This clonotype was recorded many times. The rearrangement links TRBV12-3 or TRBV12-4 to TRBJ2-7, with 8 bases fitting TRBD1. After removal of 10 bases from V and 3 bases from J, the junction contained 5 bases not matched to a gene. The CDR3 consists of 12 residues. The CDR3 is CATSTGVYEQYF. Written as DNA, the CDR3 is TGTGCCACTTCGACAGGGGTCTACGAGCAGTACTTC.

The V gene is TRBV7-8, the J gene TRBJ1-1; D gene ambiguous. The ends were cut back, 1 base at V and 0 bases at J, with 9 bases in the middle. The CDR3 contains 15 residues. Germline CDR1 is SGHVS and CDR2 is FQNEAQ. The CDR3 loop is CASSLVGPLNTEAFF. The DNA for the CDR3 is TGTGCCAGCAGCTTAGTAGGACCCCTGAACACTGAAGCTTTCTTT.

This clonotype appeared once. The V call is TRBV20-1, the J call TRBJ2-3; a weak D match, TRBD2 (5 bases). Germline V gene sequence: CDR1 DFQATT, CDR2 SNEGSKA (reference sequence). The CDR3 has 13 residues. The germline V and J ends were trimmed by 3 bases and 2 bases, with 9 bases remaining between them. CDR3 DNA sequence: TGCAGTGCTAGTTTGGAGGACACAGATACGCAGTATTTT. Its translation: CSASLEDTDTQYF.

V usage is TRBV27 and J usage is TRBJ2-7; the match to TRBD1 covers 7 bases. J gave up 2 bases and V 7 bases, and 14 bases lay outside the gene matches. This CDR3 is 16 amino acids long. Germline V CDR1 and CDR2: MNHEY, SMNVEV (reference sequence). The CDR3 sequence: CASNSRQGDSPYEQYF. CDR3 DNA sequence: TGTGCCAGCAACTCCCGGCAGGGGGATAGTCCCTACGAGCAGTACTTC.